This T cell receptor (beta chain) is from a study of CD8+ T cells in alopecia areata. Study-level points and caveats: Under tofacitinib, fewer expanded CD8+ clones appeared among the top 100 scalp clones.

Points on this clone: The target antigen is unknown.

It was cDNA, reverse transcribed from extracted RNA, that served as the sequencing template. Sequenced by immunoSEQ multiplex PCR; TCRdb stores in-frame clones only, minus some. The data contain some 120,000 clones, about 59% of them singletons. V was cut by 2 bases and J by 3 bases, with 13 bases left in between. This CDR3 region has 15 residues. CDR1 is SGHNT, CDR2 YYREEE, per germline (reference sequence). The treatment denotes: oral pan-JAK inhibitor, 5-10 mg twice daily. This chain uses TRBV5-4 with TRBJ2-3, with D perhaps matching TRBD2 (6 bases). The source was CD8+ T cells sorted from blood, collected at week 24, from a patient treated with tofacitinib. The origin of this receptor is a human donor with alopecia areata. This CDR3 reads CASSLRELVTDTQYF. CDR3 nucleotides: TGTGCCAGCAGCTTACGGGAGCTAGTGACAGATACGCAGTATTTT.